This TCR beta chain was retrieved from a study of PD-1 blockade in classical Hodgkin lymphoma. The ends were cut back, 0 bases at V and 7 bases at J, with 11 bases in the middle. The CDR3 consists of 14 residues. CDR1 and CDR2 (germline): SGDLS, YYNGEE. Whole-study findings and limits: By C4D1, diversity of CD4+ TCRs had risen significantly, whereas that of CD8+ TCRs had not. Complete responders showed a baseline diversity that resembled the diversity of newly diagnosed patients. Reported baseline diversity: healthy donors highest, relapsed/refractory patients lowest. Possibly reflecting disease activity or prior therapy, repertoire differences have causes that remain undefined.

Sequenced by immunoSEQ multiplex PCR; TCRdb stores in-frame clones only, minus some. The sample holds tens of thousands of clones; around three quarters are singletons and the top ten take 1% to 1.5%. As for time point: cycle 4 day 1 (C4D1), after 6 weeks of nivolumab. In every patient, relapse followed autologous stem cell transplantation, while exposure to brentuximab vedotin differed. CD4+ T cells were purified from thawed PBMCs by negative selection. Points on this clone: Its antigen is still unknown.

The sample consisted of CD4+ T cells from blood, taken before the fourth cycle of nivolumab. The chain is built from TRBV9 and TRBJ2-1; a weak D match, TRBD2 (6 bases). This clonotype was sampled from a human donor with classical Hodgkin lymphoma. CDR3 nucleotides: TGTGCCAGCAGCGTAGCTACGCGGGGAAATGAGCAGTTCTTC. It specifies CASSVATRGNEQFF.